This section outlines one T cell receptor beta chain sequence together with its context. This clonotype was counted many times. Its antigen specificity is not known. Per-nucleotide qualities are absent, and no much larger clonotype sits a single base away. V loses 4 bases at its end and J loses 7 bases; junction bases beyond the gene matches: 9. The CDR3 contains 15 residues, cysteine and phenylalanine counted. CDR3 DNA is the only sequence kept; it has 45 bases, read in frame from the first base. CDR1 SGHTA and CDR2 FQGNSA were looked up in the germline V gene. This specimen comes from a study of CD8 T cells in ankylosing spondylitis (dated by TCRdb to the late 2010s). Looking at the study overall: The study profiled T cell receptor beta repertoires in healthy donors and ankylosing spondylitis patients to find disease-linked TCR variants. The full study cohort was made up of about 24 ankylosing spondylitis patients and around 100 healthy donors. Peripheral blood was sampled, and synovial fluid was additionally collected from ankylosing spondylitis patients.

TCRdb names Illumina HiSeq 2500 as the instrument used. Quantitative 5'-RACE with molecular barcodes was used to prepare TCR beta libraries. The published analysis was carried out like this. To identify disease-linked TCR variants, a new computational method was used, one built on a probabilistic model of VDJ rearrangement. The raw public data were reprocessed by TCRdb itself: fastp quality trimming at Q25, MiXCR clonotype calling, in-frame beta chains only. Each record represents a unique CDR3 protein, reported with the most common genes and DNA among its rows. The V and J calls, along with clone size, are taken from TCRdb and not from the paper's own processing. The sample profile shows about 130,000 distinct CDR3 sequences; roughly 8.8% of them were found once. Clones ranked in the top ten supply about 3.3% of the sample. On the study overall, not on this receptor specifically: Significant enrichment of the disease-linked clones was reported in matched synovial fluid samples from ankylosing spondylitis patients. The disease-linked clones had a CD8+ phenotype and were found at relatively low frequencies in peripheral blood. Blood from ankylosing spondylitis patients appeared to be characterized by a TCR beta motif made up of several highly homologous amino acid variants. Some TCR beta motif variants had previously been reported in synovial fluid and blood of reactive arthritis patients, which suggested common disease-initiation mechanisms.

The chain joins TRBV7-2 to TRBJ2-1; 8 bases in the junction line up with TRBD2. The source is a male donor with ankylosing spondylitis or in good health (not recorded which). The sequenced sample was blood, either unsorted or a sorted T cell fraction (not recorded which). The sequence in DNA is TGTGCCAGCAGCTCCGCGGGGGGAGGAGGAAATGAGCAGTTCTTC. Its protein product is CASSSAGGGGNEQFF.